The 27 T cell receptor beta chains listed next were all sequenced from one sample in a study of technical replicates of blood from several donors. Clones were sequenced by immunoSEQ multiplex PCR, and TCRdb holds only the in-frame ones, with some missing. The sample carries tens of thousands of clones, 85% to 95% recorded once. Sequenced input: T cells isolated from PBMCs. The receptors come from a human donor in good health.

This sequence joins TRBV27 and TRBJ2-7; TRBD1 matches at 7 bases. V lost 0 bases, J lost 2 bases, and 1 base stayed unmatched. Per germline, CDR1 MNHEY and CDR2 SMNVEV (reference sequence). The length of the CDR3 is 14 residues. CDR3 amino acids: CASSLSGQPYEQYF. The CDR3 DNA reads as TGTGCCAGCAGTTTATCGGGACAGCCCTACGAGCAGTACTTC.

The chain uses TRBV6-6 and TRBJ2-2; 9 bases match TRBD2. V lost 7 bases, J lost 2 bases, and 8 bases stayed unmatched. Looked up from germline, CDR1 is MNHNY and CDR2 is SVGAGI (reference sequence). The CDR3 runs 16 residues. The DNA for the CDR3 is TGTGCCAGCAAAATTAGCGGGAGAAGTAACACCGGGGAGCTGTTTTTT. Residues: CASKISGRSNTGELFF.

The J gene is TRBJ2-1, the V gene TRBV19; the D gene is possibly TRBD2 (6 bases). The CDR3 totals 20 residues. Trimming cost V 2 bases and J 1 base, with 24 bases left between them. The germline V gene encodes CDR1 LNHDA and CDR2 SQIVND (reference sequence). CDR3 sequence (DNA): TGTGCCAGTAGTATAAACCAGGAGGGCCGGTGGTCCTCATCCTACAATGAGCAGTTCTTC. Translated, it gives CASSINQEGRWSSSYNEQFF.

The chain carries TRBV5-6 and TRBJ2-7; D not resolved. The V and J ends lost 0 bases and 0 bases respectively, with 7 bases between them. This CDR3 has 14 amino acids. Germline V gene sequence: CDR1 SGHDT, CDR2 YYEEEE. CDR3 sequence reads: CASSLVDSSYEQYF. The CDR3 bases are TGTGCCAGCAGCTTGGTTGATAGCTCCTACGAGCAGTACTTC. The full variable domain, rest sourced from reference TRBV5-6 and TRBJ2-7, is DAGVTQSPTHLIKTRGQQVTLRCSPKSGHDTVSWYQQALGQGPQFIFQYYEEEERQRGNFPDRFSGHQFPNYSSELNVNALLLGDSALYLCASSLVDSSYEQYFGPGTRLTVT.

V usage is TRBV7-2 and J usage is TRBJ2-5, with D uncertain. CDR1 is SGHTA, CDR2 FQGNSA, per germline. With 4 bases removed from V and 3 bases from J, the gap between germline ends came to 9 bases. CDR3 length: 13 residues. The CDR3 sequence is CASSYRSEETQYF. The CDR3 coding sequence is TGTGCCAGCAGCTATCGATCAGAAGAGACCCAGTACTTC.

This rearrangement joins TRBV11-3 to TRBJ1-1, with TRBD1 identical over 7 bases. In germline, CDR1 is SGHNT, CDR2 YENEEA. V shed 0 bases, J shed 1 base, and the junction held 8 bases outside the gene matches. This CDR3 spans 17 amino acids. The DNA of the CDR3 is TGTGCCAGCAGCTTAGACGGGGTCGGGACAGCGAACACTGAAGCTTTCTTT. Its translation is CASSLDGVGTANTEAFF.

This chain connects TRBV19 to TRBJ2-1; D may be TRBD2 (5 bases). V was cut by 11 bases and J by 1 base, with 18 bases left in between. Per germline, CDR1 LNHDA and CDR2 SQIVND (reference sequence). The CDR3 runs 15 residues. CDR3 nucleotide sequence: TGTGCCGCGGGCCCCTACGGGGAGTCCTACAATGAGCAGTTCTTC. It translates to CAAGPYGESYNEQFF.

This clone was seen a handful of times. V gene TRBV11-2 combines with J gene TRBJ2-2; 9 bases map to TRBD2. The CDR3 runs 17 residues. Looked up from germline, CDR1 is SGHAT and CDR2 is FQNNGV. The ends lost 6 bases at V and 9 bases at J; junction bases unmatched: 17. This CDR3 is CASRSPESGRSNRELFF. DNA for the CDR3: TGTGCCAGCAGATCACCCGAAAGCGGGAGGTCAAACCGGGAGCTGTTTTTT.

This clone was seen a single time. The chain recombines TRBV5-3 with TRBJ1-5, with 8 bases that match TRBD1. TRBV5-3 belongs to the ORF category, with a function that is uncertain. Losses at the gene ends were 3 bases for V and 3 bases for J; bases not matched to a gene: 11. CDR3 length: 17 amino acids. CDR3 coding DNA: TGTGCCAGAAGCTACGGACAGGGAGAGATGAACAATCAGCCCCAGCATTTT. It specifies CARSYGQGEMNNQPQHF.

The chain couples TRBV9 to TRBJ2-5; a weak D match, TRBD1 (7 bases). Germline loops: CDR1 SGDLS, CDR2 YYNGEE. The V end lost 3 bases, the J end lost 3 bases, and 18 bases lay between the germline ends. This CDR3 contains 16 residues. CDR3 protein: CASSGGTGGTEETQYF. CDR3 in DNA: TGTGCCAGCAGCGGTGGAACTGGGGGGACAGAAGAGACCCAGTACTTC.

The CDR3 DNA follows: TGTGCCAGCAGTGAGGAGGGCCCTCAGCCCCAGCATTTT. This encodes CASSEEGPQPQHF. The chain has TRBV2 and TRBJ1-5; D gene uncertain. The ends were cut back, 3 bases at V and 6 bases at J, with 9 bases in the middle. The CDR3 length is 13 residues. Germline values: CDR1 SNHLY, CDR2 FYNNEI.

The rearrangement joins TRBV5-1 to TRBJ2-1; TRBD1 aligns across 8 bases. V was pared by 5 bases and J by 2 bases, with 9 bases of the junction left unmatched. The CDR3 is made up of 16 amino acids. CDR1 is SGHRS, CDR2 YFSETQ, per germline. In nucleotides, the CDR3 is TGCGCCAGCAGGGAAGGGACAGGAGCTGCCTACAATGAGCAGTTCTTC. Translated: CASREGTGAAYNEQFF.

The chain combines TRBV16 with TRBJ1-2, with D maybe TRBD1 (6 bases). The CDR3 consists of 13 residues. Germline CDR1 reads KGHSY; CDR2 reads FQNENV. V was trimmed by 0 bases and J by 4 bases, leaving 6 bases between them. The DNA for the CDR3 is TGTGCCAGCAGCCAATCAGGGGGCTATGGCTACACCTTC. Protein: CASSQSGGYGYTF.

The chain joins TRBV4-1 to TRBJ2-2; no firm D call. V was trimmed by 0 bases and J by 3 bases, leaving 5 bases between them. Looked up from germline, CDR1 is MGHRA and CDR2 is YSYEKL. The CDR3 runs to 14 residues. CDR3 in amino acids: CASSQDIYTGELFF. The CDR3 DNA reads as TGCGCCAGCAGCCAAGATATCTACACCGGGGAGCTGTTTTTT.

The chain uses TRBV7-8 and TRBJ1-1; TRBD1 matches at 7 bases. This CDR3 is 14 amino acids long. Germline V CDR1 and CDR2: SGHVS, FQNEAQ. V was clipped by 4 bases and J by 4 bases; unmatched bases: 6. CDR3 sequence (DNA): TGTGCCAGCAGCTCCTTCCAGGGGGGCACTGAAGCTTTCTTT. Translated: CASSSFQGGTEAFF.

J is TRBJ1-5 and V is TRBV28, with TRBD1 as a possible D gene (5 bases). Deletions cut 7 bases from V and 8 bases from J, with 21 bases between. CDR1 and CDR2 from the germline V gene are MDHEN and SYDVKM. The CDR3 totals 15 residues. The CDR3 spells CASNHGSGRGKPQHF. CDR3 nucleotide sequence: TGTGCCAGCAACCATGGCTCGGGGAGGGGAAAGCCCCAGCATTTT.

The chain joins TRBV5-1 to TRBJ1-3; no clear D. The CDR3 totals 14 residues. Germline V lookup: CDR1 SGHRS, CDR2 YFSETQ. Trimming left V 7 bases short and J 2 bases short, with 13 bases between. The CDR3 loop is CASVDPRAGNTIYF. The CDR3 DNA follows: TGCGCCAGCGTGGACCCGAGGGCTGGAAACACCATATATTTT.

This rearrangement joins TRBV5-1 to TRBJ2-1; TRBD2 matches 7 bases. CDR1 and CDR2 from the germline V gene are SGHRS and YFSETQ. This CDR3 has 15 residues. With V trimmed by 1 base and J by 5 bases, 6 bases remained unmatched. The CDR3, as DNA: TGCGCCAGCAGCTTGCGGGGGGACCTCGACAATGAGCAGTTCTTC. Residues: CASSLRGDLDNEQFF.

V gene TRBV5-4 combines with J gene TRBJ2-1; D gene unclear. This CDR3 contains 15 residues. V dropped 0 bases and J dropped 0 bases, with 7 bases sitting between them. Germline CDR1 SGHNT, CDR2 YYREEE (reference sequence). The CDR3 sequence is CASSLVADSYNEQFF. As DNA, the CDR3 is TGTGCCAGCAGCTTGGTCGCAGACTCCTACAATGAGCAGTTCTTC. The whole variable domain, filled in from reference TRBV5-4 and TRBJ2-1, reads ETGVTQSPTHLIKTRGQQVTLRCSSQSGHNTVSWYQQALGQGPQFIFQYYREEENGRGNFPPRFSGLQFPNYSSELNVNALELDDSALYLCASSLVADSYNEQFFGPGTRLTVL.

The J gene is TRBJ2-7, the V gene TRBV5-1, with 10 bases aligning to TRBD1. V was pared by 0 bases and J by 3 bases, with 6 bases of the junction left unmatched. The CDR3 sequence is 16 residues long. The germline gives CDR1 SGHRS, CDR2 YFSETQ. The chain's CDR3 is CASSLGGGTGDYEQYF. DNA for the CDR3: TGCGCCAGCAGCTTGGGGGGCGGGACAGGGGACTACGAGCAGTACTTC.

The V and J genes are TRBV6-1 and TRBJ2-3; D unclear. V was clipped by 2 bases and J by 3 bases, with 15 bases between them. The CDR3 runs 16 residues. CDR1 and CDR2 (germline): MNHNS, SASEGT. This chain's CDR3 is CASSEYVEQLTDTQYF. CDR3 coding DNA: TGTGCCAGCAGTGAATACGTCGAACAGCTAACAGATACGCAGTATTTT.

This CDR3 reads CASSILGTSGGVGGVDTQYF. The CDR3 nucleotides are TGTGCCAGTAGTATTCTAGGGACTAGCGGGGGCGTGGGCGGAGTAGATACGCAGTATTTT. The V gene is TRBV19, the J gene TRBJ2-3, with 14 bases fitting TRBD2. The trim removed 3 bases at V and 5 bases at J, leaving 16 bases unmatched. The CDR3 runs to 20 residues. Germline V CDR1 and CDR2: LNHDA, SQIVND (reference sequence).

The chain combines TRBV5-6 with TRBJ2-5, with 8 bases that match TRBD1. The CDR3 extends over 14 amino acids. Germline CDR1 reads SGHDT; CDR2 reads YYEEEE. The V segment lost 4 bases and the J segment 4 bases; nucleotides outside the gene matches: 6. The CDR3 nucleotides are TGTGCCAGCAGCGGCGGACAGGGCGGAGAGACCCAGTACTTC. It codes for CASSGGQGGETQYF.

The chain carries TRBV12-5 and TRBJ1-5; D gene ambiguous. CDR1 and CDR2 from the germline V gene are LGHNT and FRNRAP. This CDR3 region has 16 residues. V dropped 7 bases and J dropped 3 bases, with 19 bases sitting between them. CDR3 in amino acids: CASVLGPTTYNQPQHF. CDR3 bases: TGTGCTAGTGTCCTTGGGCCGACCACCTACAATCAGCCCCAGCATTTT. The whole variable domain, filled in from reference TRBV12-5 and TRBJ1-5, reads DARVTQTPRHKVTEMGQEVTMRCQPILGHNTVFWYRQTMMQGLELLAYFRNRAPLDDSGMPKDRFSAEMPDATLATLKIQPSEPRDSAVYFCASVLGPTTYNQPQHFGDGTRLSIL.

The chain uses TRBV6-6 and TRBJ1-2, with D possibly TRBD1 on 6 matching bases. The CDR3 covers 14 residues. The germline gives CDR1 MNHNY, CDR2 SVGAGI (reference sequence). V lost 4 bases, J lost 1 base, and 10 bases lay in between. The CDR3 protein is CASSSSGVNYGYTF. CDR3 bases: TGTGCCAGCAGTTCTTCAGGGGTTAACTATGGCTACACCTTC.

A single count supports this clone. V gene TRBV28 combines with J gene TRBJ1-2, with 7 bases aligning to TRBD1. Germline V gene sequence: CDR1 MDHEN, CDR2 SYDVKM. The junction had 9 bases not matched to a gene; V was cut back by 6 bases and J by 8 bases. CDR3 length: 13 residues. The CDR3: CASRAEDRWGYTF. CDR3 sequence (DNA): TGTGCCAGCAGGGCAGAGGACAGGTGGGGCTACACCTTC.

The chain carries TRBV30 and TRBJ2-1; D is possibly TRBD1 (5 bases). Germline CDR1 and CDR2: GTSNPN and SVGIG (reference sequence). Trimming removed 0 bases from V and 10 bases from J, with 10 bases in between. There are 12 residues in the CDR3. The CDR3 sequence: CAWSVSRVEQFF. The CDR3 nucleotides are TGTGCCTGGAGTGTTAGCAGGGTCGAGCAGTTCTTC.